Listed here are 32 T cell receptor beta chains from one sample, sequenced in a study of beta chain features in type 1 diabetes. Since all of the isolated RNA was reverse transcribed, expressed TCRB transcripts were what got sequenced. Repertoires were generated with immunoSEQ multiplex PCR, while TCRdb's copy carries only in-frame clones and drops some. Here the sample spans around 280,000 clones, approximately 8.1% being singletons. Input material: central memory CD4+ T cells from blood. Receptor source: a woman aged 18-35 years in good health.

This chain joins TRBV7-8 and TRBJ2-1, with 8 bases fitting TRBD2. Losses at the gene ends were 5 bases for V and 1 base for J; bases not matched to a gene: 22. The CDR3 spans 21 residues. From germline, CDR1 is SGHVS and CDR2 FQNEAQ. CDR3 in DNA: TGTGCCAGCAGCCGCCCGACAAAACTAGCGGCCCTTACCCATTCCTACAATGAGCAGTTCTTC. Translation gives CASSRPTKLAALTHSYNEQFF.

The V and J genes are TRBV18 and TRBJ2-1, with TRBD2 matching 10 bases. V shed 3 bases, J shed 6 bases, and the junction held 8 bases outside the gene matches. The length of the CDR3 is 16 residues. The germline V gene encodes CDR1 KGHSH and CDR2 LQKENI. Here the CDR3 DNA reads TGTGCCAGCTCACCCGGACTAGCGGTCATTGTCAATGAGCAGTTCTTC. Amino acid sequence: CASSPGLAVIVNEQFF.

The chain has TRBV27 and TRBJ2-1, with D possibly TRBD2 on 5 matching bases. The germline V gene has CDR1 MNHEY and CDR2 SMNVEV (reference sequence). Trimming took 0 bases from V and 8 from J, leaving 11 bases between them. The CDR3 is made up of 14 amino acids. The CDR3: CASSLSLASHEQFF. The CDR3 DNA is TGTGCCAGCAGTTTATCTCTGGCTAGCCATGAGCAGTTCTTC.

This sequence joins TRBV30 and TRBJ2-3; 9 bases are a match to TRBD2. This CDR3 has 16 residues. The ends lost 2 bases at V and 5 bases at J; junction bases unmatched: 11. Germline V lookup: CDR1 GTSNPN, CDR2 SVGIG (reference sequence). In DNA, the CDR3 is TGTGCCTGGAGTAACGATGTAGCGGGAGTGATAGATACGCAGTATTTT. It encodes CAWSNDVAGVIDTQYF.

This clone has more than one count but fewer than ten. The chain combines TRBV27 with TRBJ2-3; 8 bases map to TRBD2. Germline V gene lookup returns CDR1 MNHEY and CDR2 SMNVEV (reference sequence). Germline trimming cut 3 bases from V and 7 bases from J; bases unmatched to any gene: 9. The CDR3 runs to 15 residues. Here the CDR3 reads CASSFWLAGRHTQYF. The DNA of the CDR3 is TGTGCCAGCAGTTTTTGGCTAGCGGGCCGACATACGCAGTATTTT.

The chain couples TRBV7-2 to TRBJ1-1, with 7 bases matching TRBD1. The CDR3 is made up of 14 amino acids. V was pared by 5 bases and J by 2 bases, with 5 bases of the junction left unmatched. Germline V lookup: CDR1 SGHTA, CDR2 FQGNSA. As DNA, the CDR3 is TGTGCCAGCAGCCTAGGACAGGTAAACACTGAAGCTTTCTTT. Protein product: CASSLGQVNTEAFF.

CDR3 in amino acids: CASSLDRGDEQFF. The DNA of the CDR3 is TGTGCCAGCAGCTTAGACAGAGGGGATGAGCAGTTCTTC. V gene TRBV7-2 combines with J gene TRBJ2-1; D possibly uses TRBD1 or TRBD2 (5 bases each). The CDR3 has 13 amino acids. Trimming pared 1 base from V and 8 bases from J, leaving 9 bases between. CDR1 and CDR2 from the germline V gene are SGHTA and FQGNSA.

This clone has only a few counts. The chain employs TRBV7-2 and TRBJ1-2, with 7 bases lining up with TRBD1. The CDR3 consists of 15 residues. The V gene's germline CDR1 is SGHTA and CDR2 FQGNSA. V gave up 5 bases and J gave up 4 bases; unmatched junction bases: 10. The CDR3 is CASSLFQGGSYGYTF. The CDR3 DNA follows: TGTGCCAGCAGCCTTTTTCAGGGGGGAAGCTATGGCTACACCTTC.

This clone was counted only a few times. This rearrangement joins TRBV28 to TRBJ2-5; the D is unclear. Germline CDR1 and CDR2: MDHEN and SYDVKM. CDR3 length: 12 residues. Trimming took 3 bases from V and 5 from J, leaving 7 bases between them. CDR3 residues: CASSLVRETQYF. DNA of the CDR3: TGTGCCAGCAGTTTGGTTCGGGAGACCCAGTACTTC.

There are a few counts of this clone. This chain connects TRBV28 to TRBJ2-6; D might be TRBD1 (5 bases). CDR3 size: 16 residues. Germline V lookup: CDR1 MDHEN, CDR2 SYDVKM. V shed 5 bases and J shed 2 bases, with 13 bases lying between them. CDR3 protein: CASSAPGLTGANVLTF. DNA for the CDR3: TGTGCCAGCAGTGCCCCAGGGTTAACTGGGGCCAACGTCCTGACTTTC.

In this sample, this clone turned up once. The chain recombines TRBV7-3 with TRBJ2-6, with D possibly being TRBD1 (5 bases). CDR1 is SGHTA and CDR2 is FQGTGA in the germline V gene. CDR3 length: 16 residues. Trimming removed 5 bases from V and 0 bases from J, with 11 bases in between. The CDR3 sequence is CASSVEGVSGANVLTF. In DNA, the CDR3 is TGTGCCAGCAGCGTAGAAGGGGTCTCTGGGGCCAACGTCCTGACTTTC.

As DNA, the CDR3 is TGTGCCAGCGGGACTCACAATGAGCAGTTCTTC. This encodes CASGTHNEQFF. The J gene is TRBJ2-1, the V gene TRBV15; D is possibly TRBD2 (6 bases). Germline values: CDR1 LNHNV, CDR2 YYDKDF (reference sequence). The V end lost 10 bases, the J end lost 5 bases, and 9 bases lay between the germline ends. This CDR3 contains 11 residues.

This clone was seen a handful of times. The rearrangement joins TRBV5-1 to TRBJ1-2; TRBD1 is a possible D gene (6 bases). CDR3 length: 16 amino acids. Trimming removed 4 bases at V and 6 bases at J, with 22 bases between. Germline CDR1 and CDR2: SGHRS and YFSETQ. CDR3 DNA sequence: TGCGCCAGCAGCCCTTTTGGGATACAGGGAACGGATGGCTACACCTTC. Amino acids: CASSPFGIQGTDGYTF.

This clone was seen only a few times. The J gene is TRBJ1-4, the V gene TRBV18; 7 bases map to TRBD1. From germline, CDR1 is KGHSH and CDR2 LQKENI. V was pared by 3 bases and J by 8 bases, with 6 bases of the junction left unmatched. The CDR3 length is 14 residues. CDR3 coding DNA: TGTGCCAGCTCACCGACAGGGAACGGAGAAAAACTGTTTTTT. Encoded protein: CASSPTGNGEKLFF.

The table lists this clone with a few counts. The CDR3 region has the DNA TGTGCCAGCAGATTAATAGCGGGAGTAATAGGGGCCAAAAACATTCAGTACTTC. This gives the protein CASRLIAGVIGAKNIQYF. The chain carries TRBV27 and TRBJ2-4; 9 bases map to TRBD2. The CDR3 is 18 amino acids. Trimming cost V 6 bases and J 1 base; bases outside gene matches: 13. Germline CDR1 reads MNHEY; CDR2 reads SMNVEV (reference sequence).

The chain is built from TRBV7-8 and TRBJ1-1; D gene uncertain. Looked up from germline, CDR1 is SGHVS and CDR2 is FQNEAQ. The CDR3 length is 13 residues. Trimming took 3 bases from V and 0 from J, leaving 5 bases between them. CDR3 amino acids: CASSFYMNTEAFF. In DNA, the CDR3 is TGTGCCAGCAGCTTTTATATGAACACTGAAGCTTTCTTT.

This clone was picked up many times. V usage is TRBV5-1 and J usage is TRBJ2-6; D not resolved. Germline V gene lookup returns CDR1 SGHRS and CDR2 YFSETQ. This CDR3 spans 14 amino acids. V was cut by 3 bases and J by 5 bases, with 9 bases left in between. The CDR3: CASSSSGWANVLTF. As DNA, the CDR3 is TGCGCCAGCAGCTCAAGTGGCTGGGCCAACGTCCTGACTTTC.

This clone was recorded a few times. The chain uses TRBV9 and TRBJ2-5; 8 nucleotides match TRBD2. Losses at the gene ends were 6 bases for V and 4 bases for J; bases not matched to a gene: 14. Germline lookup yields CDR1 SGDLS and CDR2 YYNGEE. CDR3 length: 16 residues. The CDR3 DNA sequence: TGTGCCAGCACCCGCCGCCTTGGGCTAGCGGGAGAGACCCAGTACTTC. It encodes CASTRRLGLAGETQYF. Supplemented by reference TRBV9 and TRBJ2-5, the full variable domain reads DSGVTQTPKHLITATGQRVTLRCSPRSGDLSVYWYQQSLDQGLQFLIQYYNGEERAKGNILERFSAQQFPDLHSELNLSSLELGDSALYFCASTRRLGLAGETQYFGPGTRLLVL.

The genes are TRBV7-9 and TRBJ1-2; the match to TRBD1 covers 8 bases. The V gene end was trimmed by 2 bases and the J gene end by 4 bases; junction bases not matched to a gene: 3. Looked up from germline, CDR1 is SEHNR and CDR2 is FQNEAQ (reference sequence). The CDR3 extends over 14 amino acids. The DNA of the CDR3 is TGTGCCAGCAGCTTACAGGGGGCTTCCTATGGCTACACCTTC. This sequence encodes CASSLQGASYGYTF.

The chain recombines TRBV6-5 with TRBJ2-7, with TRBD2 as a possible D gene (6 bases). Germline V gene sequence: CDR1 MNHEY, CDR2 SVGAGI. The CDR3 sequence is 12 residues long. Trimming took 6 bases from V and 7 from J, leaving 13 bases between them. The CDR3 DNA is TGTGCCAGCAGCCCGACCGGGGGAGAGCAGTACTTC. Translating gives CASSPTGGEQYF.

This clone was detected ten times or more. The chain recombines TRBV4-3 with TRBJ2-4; 11 bases fit TRBD2. This CDR3 has 17 residues. Trimming removed 3 bases from V and 8 bases from J; junction bases left unmatched: 12. The germline V gene has CDR1 LGHNA and CDR2 YSLEER. The CDR3 spells CASSQQLAGAGSDIQYF. The DNA for the CDR3 is TGCGCCAGCAGCCAGCAACTAGCGGGAGCGGGGAGTGACATTCAGTACTTC.

The rearrangement uses TRBV12-5 and TRBJ2-7, with D perhaps being TRBD1 or TRBD2 (5 bases each). V lost 4 bases and J lost 6, with 13 bases in between. From germline, CDR1 is LGHNT and CDR2 FRNRAP. The CDR3 contains 13 residues. The CDR3 protein is CASGWGRGAEQYF. In nucleotides, the CDR3 is TGTGCTAGTGGTTGGGGACGAGGCGCCGAGCAGTACTTC.

This clone has only a few counts. The V and J genes are TRBV27 and TRBJ2-7; D call uncertain. V gave up 6 bases and J gave up 6 bases, with 21 bases separating them. Germline assignment: CDR1 MNHEY and CDR2 SMNVEV (reference sequence). This CDR3 comprises 15 residues. This CDR3 is CASSPRSAASGEQYF. The CDR3 DNA reads as TGTGCCAGCAGCCCCCGCTCCGCGGCTTCTGGCGAGCAGTACTTC.

The J gene is TRBJ1-1, the V gene TRBV5-4; D gene unclear. With 4 bases removed from V and 3 bases from J, the gap between germline ends came to 16 bases. The CDR3 has 15 residues. The germline V gene has CDR1 SGHNT and CDR2 YYREEE (reference sequence). CDR3 nucleotide sequence: TGTGCCAGCAGCACAAACCCCAAGATATACACTGAAGCTTTCTTT. Encoded protein: CASSTNPKIYTEAFF.

This clone was seen only a few times. V usage is TRBV5-6 and J usage is TRBJ1-2; 11 nucleotides match TRBD1. CDR3 length equals 14 residues. Germline CDR1 reads SGHDT; CDR2 reads YYEEEE. Trimming at V came to 4 bases and at J to 4 bases, leaving 3 bases not matched to a gene. Here the CDR3 reads CASSQGQGVYGYTF. CDR3 coding DNA: TGTGCCAGCAGCCAGGGACAGGGGGTCTATGGCTACACCTTC.

J is TRBJ2-1 and V is TRBV6-5; D not certain. Germline CDR1 reads MNHEY; CDR2 reads SVGAGI. The CDR3 covers 13 residues. Trimming took 2 bases from V and 9 from J, leaving 11 bases between them. Here the CDR3 DNA reads TGTGCCAGCAGTTACCATCCCAGGCCTGAGCAGTTCTTC. Protein product: CASSYHPRPEQFF.

This clone appeared a few times. The chain couples TRBV6-1 to TRBJ2-3, with TRBD2 identical over 9 bases. CDR1 and CDR2 (germline): MNHNS, SASEGT. V lost 6 bases to trimming and J lost 3 bases; unmatched junction nucleotides: 7. The CDR3 loop spans 15 amino acids. The CDR3 nucleotides are TGTGCCAGCAGGCCTGCTAGCGGGGTAACAGATACGCAGTATTTT. The encoded protein is CASRPASGVTDTQYF.

The V and J genes are TRBV5-1 and TRBJ2-5; 9 bases align to TRBD2. The ends lost 0 bases at V and 2 bases at J; junction bases unmatched: 5. The CDR3 consists of 16 residues. In germline, CDR1 is SGHRS, CDR2 YFSETQ. CDR3 sequence: CASSLASAGGQETQYF. The CDR3 bases are TGCGCCAGCAGCTTGGCCTCCGCGGGGGGGCAAGAGACCCAGTACTTC.

The table lists this clone with many counts. V and J are TRBV6-6 and TRBJ1-1, with 7 bases identical to TRBD1. V gave up 7 bases and J gave up 3 bases; unmatched junction bases: 8. The germline gives CDR1 MNHNY, CDR2 SVGAGI (reference sequence). This CDR3 has 14 residues. CDR3 protein: CASTPTGWYTEAFF. CDR3 coding DNA: TGTGCCAGCACCCCGACAGGGTGGTACACTGAAGCTTTCTTT.

This clone appeared a few times. The chain combines TRBV19 with TRBJ1-1; D possibly corresponds to TRBD1 (6 bases). V was cut by 7 bases and J by 11 bases, with 20 bases left in between. The CDR3 is 13 residues long. CDR1 and CDR2 (germline): LNHDA, SQIVND (reference sequence). For the CDR3, the DNA is TGTGCCAGTACCCAGAATCAGGGGCGGGTGGCTTTCTTT. This gives the protein CASTQNQGRVAFF.

The V gene is TRBV2, the J gene TRBJ2-6; tentative D call: TRBD2 (6 bases). The CDR3 has 16 residues. V was cut by 7 bases and J by 0 bases, with 13 bases left in between. Germline CDR1 SNHLY, CDR2 FYNNEI. CDR3 nucleotide sequence: TGTGCCAGCATCGGGGGAGTCGGCTCTGGGGCCAACGTCCTGACTTTC. This codes for CASIGGVGSGANVLTF. Supplemented by reference TRBV2 and TRBJ2-6, the full variable domain reads EPEVTQTPSHQVTQMGQEVILRCVPISNHLYFYWYRQILGQKVEFLVSFYNNEISEKSEIFDDQFSVERPDGSNFTLKIRSTKLEDSAMYFCASIGGVGSGANVLTFGAGSRLTVL.

This chain connects TRBV7-3 to TRBJ1-2; D uncertain. Germline CDR1 is SGHTA and CDR2 is FQGTGA. Trimming cost V 2 bases and J 3 bases, with 10 bases left between them. The CDR3 covers 14 residues. The CDR3 spells CASSLALGDYGYTF. CDR3 nucleotide sequence: TGTGCCAGCAGCTTAGCGTTAGGAGACTATGGCTACACCTTC. The whole variable domain, remainder taken from reference TRBV7-3 and TRBJ1-2, is GAGVSQTPSNKVTEKGKYVELRCDPISGHTALYWYRQSLGQGPEFLIYFQGTGAADDSGLPNDRFFAVRPEGSVSTLKIQRTERGDSAVYLCASSLALGDYGYTFGSGTRLTVV.